A single sample is the source of the 9 T cell receptor beta chains below, sequenced in a study of blood T cell repertoires in COVID-19. TCRdb's copy holds only in-frame clones and misses some; the assay was immunoSEQ multiplex PCR. The sample has about 140,000 clones, 81% seen once. The sample taken for sequencing was peripheral blood. These receptors were collected from a human donor in a cohort sampled during active COVID-19.

The rearrangement joins TRBV28 to TRBJ2-7; possible D gene TRBD1, 6 bases. The CDR3 loop spans 15 amino acids. The V end was cut by 5 bases, the J end by 2 bases, with 16 bases between. The germline V gene has CDR1 MDHEN and CDR2 SYDVKM. CDR3 sequence reads: CASSPGHPGTYEQYF. CDR3 coding DNA: TGTGCCAGCAGTCCGGGACACCCCGGCACCTACGAGCAGTACTTC. Complete variable domain (other parts from reference TRBV28 and TRBJ2-7): DVKVTQSSRYLVKRTGEKVFLECVQDMDHENMFWYRQDPGLGLRLIYFSYDVKMKEKGDIPEGYSVSREKKERFSLILESASTNQTSMYLCASSPGHPGTYEQYFGPGTRLTVT.

This chain uses TRBV10-3 with TRBJ2-7; tentative D call: TRBD2 (6 bases). CDR1 and CDR2 from the germline V gene are ENHRY and SYGVKD. Trimming shortened V by 4 bases and J by 1 base, and 11 bases separated the two germline ends. CDR3 length: 14 residues. CDR3 coding DNA: TGTGCCATCAGTGTCGGAGGGGTATCCTACGAGCAGTACTTC. Protein: CAISVGGVSYEQYF.

The CDR3 region is CASSVGQAYEQYF. CDR3 nucleotide sequence: TGTGCCAGCAGTGTGGGACAGGCCTACGAGCAGTACTTC. The chain combines TRBV28 with TRBJ2-7, with TRBD1 matching 8 bases. This CDR3 comprises 13 residues. Per germline, CDR1 MDHEN and CDR2 SYDVKM. J was trimmed by 2 bases and V by 5 bases; bases with no gene match: 2. Supplemented by reference TRBV28 and TRBJ2-7, the full variable domain reads DVKVTQSSRYLVKRTGEKVFLECVQDMDHENMFWYRQDPGLGLRLIYFSYDVKMKEKGDIPEGYSVSREKKERFSLILESASTNQTSMYLCASSVGQAYEQYFGPGTRLTVT.

J is TRBJ1-4 and V is TRBV28; D is uncertain. This CDR3 has 15 residues. The germline gives CDR1 MDHEN, CDR2 SYDVKM. V shed 3 bases and J shed 8 bases, with 16 bases lying between them. CDR3 sequence: CASSLVDGRGEKLFF. The DNA of the CDR3 is TGTGCCAGCAGTTTGGTGGACGGTAGAGGGGAAAAACTGTTTTTT.

The chain is built from TRBV7-9 and TRBJ1-3; D is uncertain. Germline CDR1 reads SEHNR; CDR2 reads FQNEAQ (reference sequence). V lost 1 base, J lost 6 bases, and 7 bases lay in between. This CDR3 is 13 amino acids long. The CDR3 bases are TGTGCCAGCAGCTTAGGGCTGGCAAACACCATATATTTT. It codes for CASSLGLANTIYF.

The J gene is TRBJ1-1, the V gene TRBV28; D is perhaps TRBD1 (5 bases). This CDR3 comprises 12 residues. Trimming cost V 2 bases and J 11 bases, with 12 bases left between them. CDR1 MDHEN and CDR2 SYDVKM come from the germline V gene. The CDR3 sequence: CASSLQERGAFF. The CDR3 bases are TGTGCCAGCAGTTTACAGGAGCGGGGGGCTTTCTTT. Filled out from reference TRBV28 and TRBJ1-1, the complete variable domain reads DVKVTQSSRYLVKRTGEKVFLECVQDMDHENMFWYRQDPGLGLRLIYFSYDVKMKEKGDIPEGYSVSREKKERFSLILESASTNQTSMYLCASSLQERGAFFGQGTRLTVV.

The CDR3 protein is CASSLPSGRQETQYF. CDR3 in DNA: TGTGCCAGCAGCTTGCCTAGCGGGAGGCAAGAGACCCAGTACTTC. The chain links TRBV5-4 to TRBJ2-5; 11 bases align to TRBD2. CDR1 is SGHNT, CDR2 YYREEE, per germline (reference sequence). This CDR3 is 15 amino acids long. V trimming: 1 base; J trimming: 2 bases; junction bases outside the gene matches: 1. Looking up the rest from reference TRBV5-4 and TRBJ2-5 gives the full variable domain: ETGVTQSPTHLIKTRGQQVTLRCSSQSGHNTVSWYQQALGQGPQFIFQYYREEENGRGNFPPRFSGLQFPNYSSELNVNALELDDSALYLCASSLPSGRQETQYFGPGTRLLVL.

The chain couples TRBV4-2 to TRBJ1-5, with a possible D match to TRBD1 (6 bases). Looked up from germline, CDR1 is LGHNA and CDR2 is YNFKEQ. V was shortened by 1 base and J by 2 bases, with 9 bases between the two germline ends. The CDR3 contains 15 residues. The CDR3 nucleotides are TGTGCCAGCAGCCAAGTTTACAGGGGCAATCAGCCCCAGCATTTT. This gives the protein CASSQVYRGNQPQHF.

The rearrangement uses TRBV6-5 and TRBJ2-1; 9 nucleotides line up with TRBD2. Looked up from germline, CDR1 is MNHEY and CDR2 is SVGAGI. This CDR3 comprises 14 residues. The V gene end was trimmed by 6 bases and the J gene end by 5 bases; junction bases not matched to a gene: 5. In DNA, the CDR3 is TGTGCCAGCAGCTACGGACTAGCGAACAATGAGCAGTTCTTC. Its protein is CASSYGLANNEQFF.